These T cell receptor beta chains were read from a single sample in a study of blood T cell repertoires in COVID-19. The method was immunoSEQ multiplex PCR; TCRdb's version includes in-frame clones alone and lacks a portion of them. Among around 190,000 clones listed, approximately 78% were seen once. Sequenced: PBMCs or T cells enriched from blood (not recorded which). All receptors derive from a man aged 35-49 years who had recovered from COVID-19. Both conserved end residues are part of each CDR3. A D gene is named only where the DNA matches it firmly. Not every row has a clone size; where given, it reads once, few, many or a size class.

d_call,clone_size,j_call,v_call,cdr3_nt,cdr3_aa
TRBD1,.,TRBJ2-7,TRBV2,TGTGCCAGCAGTACACAGGGACAGGGGGCCTACGAGCAGTACTTC,CASSTQGQGAYEQYF
TRBD1,.,TRBJ2-2,TRBV3-1/TRBV3-2,TGTGCCAGCAGCCGAAGCCGGGACAGGGGTACCGGGGAGCTGTTTTTT,CASSRSRDRGTGELFF
TRBD2,.,TRBJ2-1,TRBV10-1,TGCGCCAGCAGTGAGTCGGCTAGCGGGAGGGCAGGTGAGCAGTTCTTC,CASSESASGRAGEQFF
TRBD2,.,TRBJ2-2,TRBV12-3/TRBV12-4,TGTGCCAGCAGTCCCCGGGAGGGAGGGGAGCTGTTTTTT,CASSPREGGELFF
TRBD1,.,TRBJ1-2,TRBV3-1/TRBV3-2,TGTGCCAGCAGCCAAGATCTCTATACAGGGGGCTATGGCTACACCTTC,CASSQDLYTGGYGYTF
.,.,TRBJ2-7,TRBV18,TGTGCCAGCTCCCTTCGAGAGTACGAGCAGTACTTC,CASSLREYEQYF
.,.,TRBJ2-7,TRBV2,TGTGCCAGCAGTGAAGCCAGGATCATCGGGCAGTACTTC,CASSEARIIGQYF
.,.,TRBJ2-5,TRBV21-1,TGTGCCAGCACAGGGATCGGGGGACTCCAAGAGACCCAGTACTTC,CASTGIGGLQETQYF
TRBD1,.,TRBJ1-2,TRBV24-1,TGTGCCACCGGGGACAGTAACTATGGCTACACCTTC,CATGDSNYGYTF
.,.,TRBJ2-3,TRBV12-5,TGTGCTAGCGCCTGGGGAGCGGCCACAGATACGCAGTATTTT,CASAWGAATDTQYF
TRBD1,.,TRBJ1-1,TRBV6-5,TGTGCCTCCATATCGCGGACAGGAGGCTGGGGGGCTTTCTTT,CASISRTGGWGAFF
.,few,TRBJ1-1,TRBV30,TGTGCCTGGAGTCCGGCAGGGACTGAAGCTTTCTTT,CAWSPAGTEAFF
.,.,TRBJ2-7,TRBV5-1,TGCGCCAGCAGCTTTAACAGATACGAGCAGTACTTC,CASSFNRYEQYF
TRBD2,.,TRBJ2-4,TRBV2,TGTGCCAGCAGTAGTCCGGGACTAGCGGGTGGGGGAGGAAACATTCAGTACTTC,CASSSPGLAGGGGNIQYF
TRBD1,.,TRBJ1-2,TRBV19,TGTGCCAGTATTTCGTGGGACAGGGGTTCCTATGGCTACACCTTC,CASISWDRGSYGYTF
.,.,TRBJ2-7,TRBV6-5,TGTGCCAGCAGGACTACCGCCTACGAGCAGTACTTC,CASRTTAYEQYF
.,.,TRBJ1-2,TRBV25-1,TGTGCCAGCAGTGATGTCGGGGAGACCTACTATGGCTACACCTTC,CASSDVGETYYGYTF
TRBD2,.,TRBJ2-7,TRBV2,TGTGCCAGCAGTGATCCCCCTAGCGGGGGACGGACCCCCTTT,CASSDPPSGGRTPF